The 31 T cell receptor beta chains listed next were all sequenced from one sample in a study of T cells after somatic rescue of genetic block. The protocol was immunoSEQ multiplex PCR, while the TCRdb copy is restricted to in-frame clones and leaves out a portion. This sample has 9,000 to 15,000 clones, with about two thirds found just once. Sequencing used peripheral blood mononuclear cells (PBMCs). The receptors stem from a boy younger than 18.

The rearrangement uses TRBV29-1 and TRBJ2-7; a possible D gene is TRBD1 (5 bases). The CDR3 is made up of 14 amino acids. Germline values: CDR1 SQVTM, CDR2 ANQGSEA. Trimming shortened V by 2 bases and J by 2 bases, and 13 bases separated the two germline ends. The CDR3 region has the DNA TGCAGCGTTGAAATCCGACAGAGCCCCTACGAGCAGTACTTC. This gives the protein CSVEIRQSPYEQYF.

The V and J genes are TRBV13 and TRBJ2-4, with D unclear. V was trimmed by 8 bases and J by 3 bases, leaving 8 bases between them. CDR3 size: 12 residues. In germline, CDR1 is PRHDT, CDR2 FYEKMQ (reference sequence). The CDR3 DNA reads as TGTGCCAGCGGTATGGTCAAAAACATTCAGTACTTC. This gives the protein CASGMVKNIQYF. Variable domain in full (rest from reference TRBV13 and TRBJ2-4): AAGVIQSPRHLIKEKRETATLKCYPIPRHDTVYWYQQGPGQDPQFLISFYEKMQSDKGSIPDRFSAQQFSDYHSELNMSSLELGDSALYFCASGMVKNIQYFGAGTRLSVL.

This chain links TRBV19 with TRBJ2-7, with 11 positions matching TRBD1. Germline loops: CDR1 LNHDA, CDR2 SQIVND (reference sequence). The V segment lost 6 bases and the J segment 2 bases; nucleotides outside the gene matches: 6. The CDR3 is 15 residues long. This CDR3 reads CASSWDRGTAYEQYF. As DNA, the CDR3 is TGTGCCAGTAGCTGGGACAGGGGGACCGCCTACGAGCAGTACTTC.

In its sample, this clone was seen a few times. The chain carries TRBV9 and TRBJ2-1; 10 positions match TRBD2. With V trimmed by 6 bases and J by 7 bases, 22 bases remained unmatched. In germline, CDR1 is SGDLS, CDR2 YYNGEE. This CDR3 region has 19 residues. The CDR3 spells CASNTQGATSGAPGNEQFF. Here the CDR3 DNA reads TGTGCCAGCAACACTCAGGGGGCTACTAGCGGGGCCCCGGGGAATGAGCAGTTCTTC. Based on the CDR3 plus reference TRBV9 and TRBJ2-1, the full variable domain is DSGVTQTPKHLITATGQRVTLRCSPRSGDLSVYWYQQSLDQGLQFLIQYYNGEERAKGNILERFSAQQFPDLHSELNLSSLELGDSALYFCASNTQGATSGAPGNEQFFGPGTRLTVL.

This clone showed up just once. The chain couples TRBV18 to TRBJ2-2; TRBD2 is a possible D gene (5 bases). This CDR3 contains 15 residues. Germline CDR1 and CDR2: KGHSH and LQKENI. V was shortened by 0 bases and J by 4 bases, with 9 bases between the two germline ends. In nucleotides, the CDR3 is TGTGCCAGCTCACCACCCAACGGGGTCACCGGGGAGCTGTTTTTT. It yields the protein CASSPPNGVTGELFF.

The rearrangement links TRBV19 to TRBJ2-4; 8 nucleotides line up with TRBD1. The CDR3 contains 14 residues. Germline V lookup: CDR1 LNHDA, CDR2 SQIVND (reference sequence). V trimming: 7 bases; J trimming: 4 bases; junction bases outside the gene matches: 6. The CDR3 region has the DNA TGTGCCAGTATGGCTCGACAGGGGAAAAACATTCAGTACTTC. Its protein product is CASMARQGKNIQYF. Complete variable domain (other parts from reference TRBV19 and TRBJ2-4): DGGITQSPKYLFRKEGQNVTLSCEQNLNHDAMYWYRQDPGQGLRLIYYSQIVNDFQKGDIAEGYSVSREKKESFPLTVTSAQKNPTAFYLCASMARQGKNIQYFGAGTRLSVL.

This chain connects TRBV14 to TRBJ2-1; 7 bases fit TRBD2. Germline V gene data show CDR1 as SGHDN and CDR2 as FVKESK. CDR3 length: 14 residues. The trim removed 1 base at V and 3 bases at J, leaving 0 bases unmatched. The CDR3 DNA follows: TGTGCCAGCAGCCAAGGGACTAGCTACAATGAGCAGTTCTTC. Translation: CASSQGTSYNEQFF.

This chain connects TRBV18 to TRBJ2-3; TRBD2 matches at 9 bases. The J segment lost 0 bases and the V segment lost 3 bases, leaving 10 bases of the junction unmatched. CDR1 is KGHSH, CDR2 LQKENI, per germline. This CDR3 spans 18 amino acids. CDR3 in DNA: TGTGCCAGCTCACCTCCATCGCCGGGACTAGCTAGCACAGATACGCAGTATTTT. Encoded protein: CASSPPSPGLASTDTQYF.

The genes are TRBV4-1 and TRBJ2-5; D uncertain. The last part of the DNA fits TRBJ2-7 better; the J call may be wrong. This CDR3 spans 14 amino acids. Germline V CDR1 and CDR2: MGHRA, YSYEKL. CDR3 amino acids: CASSRHQDFYEQYF. DNA of the CDR3: TGCGCCAGCAGCCGCCACCAGGATTTCTACGAGCAGTACTTC.

The chain recombines TRBV5-1 with TRBJ2-7, with a possible D match to TRBD1 (6 bases). V shed 4 bases and J shed 4 bases, with 9 bases lying between them. Germline-derived CDR1 and CDR2 are SGHRS and YFSETQ. The CDR3 consists of 12 residues. The DNA for the CDR3 is TGCGCCAGCAGCCCACAGGGTTACGAGCAGTACTTC. Translating gives CASSPQGYEQYF.

This chain connects TRBV7-6 to TRBJ1-3, with no clear D. The V gene lost 1 base and the J gene lost 0 bases, with 7 bases spanning the gap. The CDR3 contains 15 residues. Germline CDR1 SGHVS, CDR2 FNYEAQ. The CDR3 DNA reads TGTGCCAGCAGCTTAGGGGTGGGCTCTGGAAACACCATATATTTT. This codes for CASSLGVGSGNTIYF.

The chain joins TRBV7-9 to TRBJ2-1; D unresolved. The V gene's germline CDR1 is SEHNR and CDR2 FQNEAQ (reference sequence). Trimming took 1 base from V and 4 from J, leaving 5 bases between them. The CDR3 length is 13 residues. CDR3 protein: CASSLDTYNEQFF. As DNA, the CDR3 is TGTGCCAGCAGCTTAGACACTTACAATGAGCAGTTCTTC.

The rearrangement uses TRBV29-1 and TRBJ1-5; D not resolved. The germline V gene encodes CDR1 SQVTM and CDR2 ANQGSEA. CDR3 size: 13 residues. With 5 bases removed from V and 5 bases from J, the gap between germline ends came to 13 bases. This chain's CDR3 is CSVNKGRDQPQHF. CDR3 bases: TGCAGCGTTAATAAGGGTCGAGATCAGCCCCAGCATTTT.

Within the sample, this clone is medium-sized. This chain connects TRBV28 to TRBJ1-2, with 11 bases aligning to TRBD1. The CDR3 consists of 13 residues. V lost 5 bases and J lost 6; bases outside the gene matches: 2. Germline lookup yields CDR1 MDHEN and CDR2 SYDVKM. DNA for the CDR3: TGTGCCAGCAGTGCGGACAGGGGGCATGGCTACACCTTC. Residues: CASSADRGHGYTF.

V gene TRBV13 combines with J gene TRBJ2-3; D is ambiguous. CDR3 length equals 15 residues. Trimming removed 4 bases at V and 1 base at J, with 12 bases between. Germline V lookup: CDR1 PRHDT, CDR2 FYEKMQ (reference sequence). The CDR3 DNA reads as TGTGCCAGCAGCTCCCCATCGACTCGCACAGATACGCAGTATTTT. Its translation: CASSSPSTRTDTQYF. Using reference TRBV13 and TRBJ2-3 for the parts outside the CDR3, the full variable domain is AAGVIQSPRHLIKEKRETATLKCYPIPRHDTVYWYQQGPGQDPQFLISFYEKMQSDKGSIPDRFSAQQFSDYHSELNMSSLELGDSALYFCASSSPSTRTDTQYFGPGTRLTVL.

The chain recombines TRBV6-1 with TRBJ1-2; no definite D call. V was shortened by 1 base and J by 8 bases, with 23 bases between the two germline ends. Germline V CDR1 and CDR2: MNHNS, SASEGT. The CDR3 is 17 amino acids. The CDR3 DNA reads as TGTGCCAGCAGTGAAGTGGTTGCGGCGGTATTGAGTGCCGGCTACACCTTC. Translated, it gives CASSEVVAAVLSAGYTF.

CDR3 sequence reads: CASSLGPTSGRTDTQYF. The CDR3 DNA reads TGTGCCAGCAGCTTAGGCCCGACTAGCGGGAGGACAGATACGCAGTATTTT. The gene calls are TRBV13 and TRBJ2-3; TRBD2 agrees at 13 bases. The CDR3 extends over 17 amino acids. Germline V gene lookup returns CDR1 PRHDT and CDR2 FYEKMQ (reference sequence). V was clipped by 0 bases and J by 3 bases; unmatched bases: 3.

This clone was found a few times. The chain links TRBV28 to TRBJ1-4; TRBD1 matches 10 bases. Germline V gene lookup returns CDR1 MDHEN and CDR2 SYDVKM. CDR3 size: 14 residues. With 6 bases clipped from V and 7 bases from J, the junction kept 5 bases outside the gene matches. CDR3: CASSPDRGPEKLFF. The CDR3 DNA is TGTGCCAGCAGCCCCGACAGGGGGCCTGAAAAACTGTTTTTT. The full variable domain, rest sourced from reference TRBV28 and TRBJ1-4, is DVKVTQSSRYLVKRTGEKVFLECVQDMDHENMFWYRQDPGLGLRLIYFSYDVKMKEKGDIPEGYSVSREKKERFSLILESASTNQTSMYLCASSPDRGPEKLFFGSGTQLSVL.

The chain has TRBV4-1 and TRBJ2-7; D is ambiguous. V lost 3 bases, J lost 1 base, and 10 bases lay in between. This CDR3 region has 14 residues. The germline V gene has CDR1 MGHRA and CDR2 YSYEKL. The DNA for the CDR3 is TGCGCCAGCAGCCACAACCCTTCTTCCTACGAGCAGTACTTC. Protein: CASSHNPSSYEQYF.

The V call is TRBV14, the J call TRBJ2-5; D possibly corresponds to TRBD1 (6 bases). V lost 0 bases, J lost 5 bases, and 13 bases lay in between. The germline CDR1 and CDR2 sequences are SGHDN and FVKESK. The CDR3 length is 15 residues. CDR3 in DNA: TGTGCCAGCAGCCAAGATTTCAGGGGCGGGGAGACCCAGTACTTC. The encoded protein is CASSQDFRGGETQYF.

A few counts support this clone. This rearrangement joins TRBV29-1 to TRBJ2-6; D possibly corresponds to TRBD1 (5 bases). Germline CDR1 SQVTM, CDR2 ANQGSEA. V was trimmed by 6 bases and J by 4 bases, leaving 13 bases between them. CDR3 length equals 14 residues. The CDR3 here is CSVFQGTGANVLTF. The CDR3 region has the DNA TGCAGCGTATTCCAGGGTACCGGGGCCAACGTCCTGACTTTC.

In DNA, the CDR3 is TGTGCCAGCAGTGAGGGGACACGGACAGGCGCTCTATGGGATACGCAGTATTTT. Its translation: CASSEGTRTGALWDTQYF. The chain is built from TRBV6-1 and TRBJ2-3, with 7 bases lining up with TRBD1. V shed 3 bases, J shed 6 bases, and the junction held 18 bases outside the gene matches. Per germline, CDR1 MNHNS and CDR2 SASEGT. CDR3 length equals 18 residues.

The CDR3 region has the DNA TGTGCCAGCAGCTCCACCTGGGACCGTGGCTCCGCGGGACAGTACTTC. Its translation: CASSSTWDRGSAGQYF. The chain recombines TRBV5-5 with TRBJ2-7, with D tentatively TRBD2 (6 bases). This CDR3 region has 16 residues. V dropped 3 bases and J dropped 10 bases, with 26 bases sitting between them. The germline V gene encodes CDR1 SGHKS and CDR2 YYEKEE (reference sequence). The whole variable domain, filled in from reference TRBV5-5 and TRBJ2-7, reads DAGVTQSPTHLIKTRGQQVTLRCSPISGHKSVSWYQQVLGQGPQFIFQYYEKEERGRGNFPDRFSARQFPNYSSELNVNALLLGDSALYLCASSSTWDRGSAGQYFGPGTRLTVT.

The chain recombines TRBV9 with TRBJ1-2; D uncertain. Germline CDR1 SGDLS, CDR2 YYNGEE. V lost 0 bases to trimming and J lost 2 bases, with 8 bases between them. The CDR3 totals 14 residues. CDR3 nucleotide sequence: TGTGCCAGCAGCGTAGTAACACCAAACTATGGCTACACCTTC. Amino acids: CASSVVTPNYGYTF.

The chain has TRBV28 and TRBJ1-3, with unresolved D. Per the germline V gene, CDR1 is MDHEN and CDR2 is SYDVKM. This CDR3 spans 13 amino acids. The V gene lost 8 bases and the J gene lost 0 bases, with 8 bases spanning the gap. CDR3 region: CASSIYSGNTIYF. The CDR3 DNA follows: TGTGCCAGCTCGATCTACTCTGGAAACACCATATATTTT.

The CDR3 reads CATNNGQSNEKLFF. CDR3 DNA: TGTGCCACCAATAACGGACAGTCTAATGAAAAACTGTTTTTT. This chain connects TRBV15 to TRBJ1-4; possible D gene TRBD1, 6 bases. Trimming stripped 7 bases from V and 3 bases from J, with 12 bases between. The CDR3 consists of 14 residues. The germline V gene has CDR1 LNHNV and CDR2 YYDKDF (reference sequence).

This clone has a handful of counts. The chain uses TRBV5-1 and TRBJ2-5; D may be TRBD1 (6 bases). Trimming stripped 1 base from V and 2 bases from J, with 12 bases between. The CDR3 spans 15 residues. From germline, CDR1 is SGHRS and CDR2 YFSETQ. The CDR3 protein is CASSLQGQVQETQYF. For the CDR3, the DNA is TGCGCCAGCAGCTTGCAGGGACAAGTACAAGAGACCCAGTACTTC.

This clone was recorded once. This sequence joins TRBV10-3 and TRBJ1-4; no clear D gene. Germline values: CDR1 ENHRY, CDR2 SYGVKD. Trimming removed 0 bases from V and 4 bases from J, with 3 bases in between. The length of the CDR3 is 13 residues. The CDR3 loop reads CAISESSNEKLFF. The CDR3 bases are TGTGCCATCAGTGAGTCAAGTAATGAAAAACTGTTTTTT.

The chain has TRBV10-3 and TRBJ1-6; D call uncertain. Trimming took 3 bases from V and 2 from J, leaving 11 bases between them. The CDR3 has 16 residues. The germline CDR1 and CDR2 sequences are ENHRY and SYGVKD. The CDR3 DNA sequence: TGTGCCATCAGTGAAAGGGAAATCACCTATAATTCACCCCTCCACTTT. Protein: CAISEREITYNSPLHF.

This clone was observed a few times. The chain joins TRBV21-1 to TRBJ2-7; TRBD2 is taken as the D call from the table, unchecked against the DNA. TRBV21-1 is an annotated pseudogene. The CDR3 extends over 15 amino acids. Here the CDR3 reads CASSKWEGSSYEQYF. The DNA of the CDR3 is TGTGCCAGCAGCAAATGGGAGGGTAGCTCCTACGAGCAGTACTTC.

This clone was seen more than once but under ten times. The chain is built from TRBV10-2 and TRBJ2-5; TRBD2 agrees at 10 bases. This CDR3 spans 15 amino acids. Germline loops: CDR1 WSHSY, CDR2 SAAADI. J gave up 5 bases and V 5 bases, and 8 bases lay outside the gene matches. The CDR3 DNA reads as TGCGCCAGCAGTCAAGAAGCGGGGGGGCTTGAGACCCAGTACTTC. It is translated as CASSQEAGGLETQYF.